Following are 16 T cell receptor beta chains from one sample sequenced in a study of OX40 agonist ivuxolimab in advanced cancers. The library was made by the immunoSEQ multiplex PCR assay. TCRdb re-hosts the immuneACCESS table, in-frame sequences only. Its copies lack some clones; in the studies checked, an unresolved V gene accounts for under half of them, and the cause for the rest is not known. For this sample there are about 45,000 clones; around 85% appear just once. The ten largest make up 0.38% of the sample. The sequences come from CD4+ or CD8+ T cells sorted from blood, collected in a trial of the OX40 agonist ivuxolimab. The source of these receptors is an adult with an advanced solid tumor such as melanoma, head and neck, liver or kidney cancer.

The genes are TRBV18 and TRBJ1-4; 8 bases align to TRBD1. Germline V gene data show CDR1 as KGHSH and CDR2 as LQKENI. J gave up 7 bases and V 6 bases, and 7 bases lay outside the gene matches. CDR3 size: 14 residues. The DNA for the CDR3 is TGTGCCAGCTCCCAAGGACAGGGCGCTGAAAAACTGTTTTTT. This codes for CASSQGQGAEKLFF.

The chain recombines TRBV18 with TRBJ1-5; no reliable D call. Per germline, CDR1 KGHSH and CDR2 LQKENI. The V gene lost 3 bases and the J gene lost 3 bases, with 6 bases spanning the gap. The CDR3 extends over 13 amino acids. The CDR3 region is CASSPQYNQPQHF. CDR3 nucleotide sequence: TGTGCCAGCTCACCTCAATACAATCAGCCCCAGCATTTT.

The genes are TRBV11-3 and TRBJ2-1; weak D call: TRBD1 (5 bases). The CDR3 covers 15 residues. Germline V gene sequence: CDR1 SGHNT, CDR2 YENEEA. Trimming removed 0 bases from V and 8 bases from J, with 14 bases in between. The CDR3 bases are TGTGCCAGCAGCTTAGACGGCCAGGGTTCCGATGAGCAGTTCTTC. This codes for CASSLDGQGSDEQFF. Together with reference TRBV11-3 and TRBJ2-1, the CDR3 gives the full variable domain: EAGVVQSPRYKIIEKKQPVAFWCNPISGHNTLYWYLQNLGQGPELLIRYENEEAVDDSQLPKDRFSAERLKGVDSTLKIQPAELGDSAVYLCASSLDGQGSDEQFFGPGTRLTVL.

The J gene is TRBJ2-7, the V gene TRBV6-6; D gene unclear. V shed 5 bases and J shed 0 bases, with 2 bases lying between them. Germline CDR1 is MNHNY and CDR2 is SVGAGI (reference sequence). The CDR3 is made up of 11 amino acids. CDR3 nucleotide sequence: TGTGCCAGCAGTGCCTCCTACGAGCAGTACTTC. This translates into CASSASYEQYF.

The chain uses TRBV15 and TRBJ2-1; perhaps TRBD1 as D (5 bases). Trimming stripped 9 bases from V and 0 bases from J, with 9 bases between. CDR1 and CDR2 from the germline V gene are LNHNV and YYDKDF (reference sequence). CDR3 size: 13 residues. The CDR3 DNA sequence: TGTGCCACGCGCAGGGACTCCTACAATGAGCAGTTCTTC. It codes for CATRRDSYNEQFF.

The chain links TRBV11-2 to TRBJ1-2, with a possible D match to TRBD1 (5 bases). Trimming took off 1 base at V and 4 bases at J, with 13 bases between the two ends. Germline V gene lookup returns CDR1 SGHAT and CDR2 FQNNGV. This CDR3 region has 15 residues. This CDR3 reads CASSLVPQGGYGYTF. Here the CDR3 DNA reads TGTGCCAGCAGCTTAGTTCCTCAGGGAGGCTATGGCTACACCTTC.

This rearrangement joins TRBV19 to TRBJ1-5; 7 bases are a match to TRBD1. V lost 5 bases to trimming and J lost 6 bases; unmatched junction nucleotides: 7. Germline assignment: CDR1 LNHDA and CDR2 SQIVND (reference sequence). The length of the CDR3 is 14 residues. CDR3 loop: CASSLTGTSQPQHF. CDR3 bases: TGTGCCAGTAGTTTGACAGGGACGTCTCAGCCCCAGCATTTT.

The chain recombines TRBV30 with TRBJ2-7; 8 bases match TRBD1. J was trimmed by 3 bases and V by 3 bases; bases with no gene match: 7. The CDR3 sequence is 14 residues long. The V gene's germline CDR1 is GTSNPN and CDR2 SVGIG (reference sequence). The DNA of the CDR3 is TGTGCCTGGAGCGACAGGGGTAGGTACTACGAGCAGTACTTC. Residues: CAWSDRGRYYEQYF.

V is TRBV10-3 and J is TRBJ1-5; D is perhaps TRBD1 (6 bases). V was clipped by 4 bases and J by 2 bases, with 21 bases between them. Germline CDR1 and CDR2: ENHRY and SYGVKD. The CDR3 sequence is 18 residues long. DNA of the CDR3: TGTGCCATCAGTGCTCTCCCCCCCGGGGGCGCGGGCAATCAGCCCCAGCATTTT. Translated: CAISALPPGGAGNQPQHF.

The V gene is TRBV2, the J gene TRBJ2-3, with D hard to call. Looked up from germline, CDR1 is SNHLY and CDR2 is FYNNEI. The CDR3 spans 17 residues. Trimming left V 5 bases short and J 4 bases short, with 22 bases between. The DNA of the CDR3 is TGTGCCAGCAGTAGGCCTTTAGCCCTACAGTTCCCAGATACGCAGTATTTT. It yields the protein CASSRPLALQFPDTQYF.

The V gene is TRBV6-5, the J gene TRBJ2-7; 13 bases agree with TRBD2. The CDR3 sequence is 15 residues long. V was clipped by 4 bases and J by 8 bases; unmatched bases: 8. Germline V gene sequence: CDR1 MNHEY, CDR2 SVGAGI. The CDR3 nucleotides read TGTGCCAGCAGTTCTCCCGGGACTAGCGGGGCCAAGCAGTACTTC. Protein: CASSSPGTSGAKQYF.

The rearrangement links TRBV25-1 to TRBJ2-5; possibly TRBD1 or TRBD2 for D (6 bases each). CDR3 length equals 13 residues. Germline V lookup: CDR1 MGHDK, CDR2 SYGVNS. Trimming pared 6 bases from V and 5 bases from J, leaving 13 bases between. The CDR3 loop reads CASRTGAGETQYF. CDR3 nucleotides: TGTGCCAGCAGGACGGGGGCAGGGGAGACCCAGTACTTC.

The chain employs TRBV5-4 and TRBJ1-3; 9 nucleotides agree with TRBD1. Looked up from germline, CDR1 is SGHNT and CDR2 is YYREEE (reference sequence). There are 15 residues in the CDR3. With V trimmed by 3 bases and J by 4 bases, 5 bases remained unmatched. Here the CDR3 reads CASSSGTGLGNTIYF. CDR3 nucleotides: TGTGCCAGCAGCTCAGGGACAGGGCTGGGAAACACCATATATTTT.

The V call is TRBV7-2, the J call TRBJ2-2; TRBD1 matches at 7 bases. The germline gives CDR1 SGHTA, CDR2 FQGNSA. CDR3 length: 15 residues. Trimming took 5 bases from V and 4 from J; bases not matched to a gene: 7. The CDR3 DNA reads as TGTGCCAGCAGCCGAGACAGGGTTGGCACCGGGGAGCTGTTTTTT. Its protein is CASSRDRVGTGELFF.

The gene calls are TRBV19 and TRBJ2-3; tentative D call: TRBD1 (5 bases). The CDR3 consists of 12 residues. The ends were cut back, 8 bases at V and 2 bases at J, with 8 bases in the middle. Germline CDR1 reads LNHDA; CDR2 reads SQIVND (reference sequence). Here the CDR3 DNA reads TGTGCCAGTGAGACAGACACAGATACGCAGTATTTT. The encoded protein is CASETDTDTQYF.

The chain recombines TRBV30 with TRBJ1-4; D is ambiguous. Trimming shortened V by 0 bases and J by 2 bases, and 7 bases separated the two germline ends. This CDR3 spans 14 amino acids. The germline CDR1 and CDR2 sequences are GTSNPN and SVGIG (reference sequence). The CDR3 nucleotides read TGTGCCTGGAGTGTTAAGGGTACTAATGAAAAACTGTTTTTT. Translation gives CAWSVKGTNEKLFF.